This T cell receptor (beta chain) was profiled in a study of T cells in tuberculosis (dated by TCRdb to between 2017 and 2018). For context, the study as a whole: In the study, CD1B tetramers and high-throughput TCR immunosequencing were combined to characterize T cells specific for the mycobacterial lipid antigen glucose monomycolate (GMM). A South African clinical cohort compared IGRA-negative adolescents, IGRA-positive adolescents with latent tuberculosis and adults with active tuberculosis, around ten per group. Paper-wide results and their limitations: The smaller NN-distances in active tuberculosis patients were driven in part by shorter CDR3-alpha lengths, while the difference seen for TCR-beta was not statistically significant. Compared with IGRA-negative controls, TCR-alpha repertoires from active tuberculosis had smaller mean NN-distances to GMM-specific TCRs, which suggests clonal expansion of these TCRs. Clinical samples were selected based on the availability of cryopreserved specimens, with adults included as active tuberculosis cases and adolescents included as controls. An accuracy of 87% (AUROC 0.90) was reached by a classifier using the diverse GMM-specific repertoire, compared with approximately 70% accuracy when GEM motif frequencies were used.

The germline V gene specifies MGHDK as CDR1 and SYGVNS as CDR2. Including cysteine and phenylalanine, the CDR3 has 13 amino acids. The read is trimmed to its CDR3 DNA, 39 bases read in frame from base 1. Trimming costs V 8 bases and J 2 bases, and their ends lie 12 bases apart. The immunoSEQ multiplex PCR assay was used to generate TCR libraries, with TCR-beta and/or TCR-alpha/delta assays applied to each sample. Amplified TCR libraries were sequenced on the Illumina high-throughput platform. The original methods were these. Clustering and dimensionality reduction relied on pairwise TCRdist distances among GMM-specific receptors from T cells that were either sorted ex vivo or expanded in vitro. Each clinical repertoire was scored by mean NN-distance, the average TCRdist to the nearest 10% of tetramer-positive reference sequences. GEM TCR motif frequency was computed as the fraction of unique TCRs matching known GEM sequences by V/J usage and CDR3 length. Linear discriminant analysis with leave-one-out cross-validation, implemented in scikit-learn, was used to classify active tuberculosis. TCRdb took this table from immuneACCESS and kept in-frame rearrangements with V and J called. Such tables lack part of the clones; where checked against another copy, unresolved V genes explain under half of the gap, and the rest is unexplained. D and trimming were read from the DNA, whereas the V and J calls and clone size are those reported in that table. A total of tens of thousands of clones appear in this sample, about 93% of them only once. The ten most abundant clones make up about 6.7% of the sample.

At study entry, a tuberculin skin test and the QuantiFERON-TB GOLD In-Tube IGRA were used to screen adolescents for latent tuberculosis infection. Unsorted cryopreserved PBMC were immunosequenced, covering on average approximately 100,000 T cells per clinical donor. Eleven high schools in the Worcester region of the Western Cape, South Africa, served as enrollment sites for adolescents aged 12 to 18 years. Ten or so M. tuberculosis-infected adolescents and about 10 uninfected adolescents, matched for age and sex, were selected. PBMC from adolescents were isolated by density centrifugation from freshly drawn heparinized blood and were then cryopreserved. With respect to this clone: Its antigen has not been determined. No much larger clone is present one base from it, and per-base qualities are unavailable.

The sequencing input was PBMCs. Rearrangement joined TRBV25-1 to TRBJ1-1, with the D gene not clear enough to name. The sequence was obtained from a donor between 10 and 35 years old with latent tuberculosis or without tuberculosis infection. The DNA reads as follows: TGTGCCAGCGCTGGCCCCGCAAACACTGAAGCTTTCTTT. Translated, this gives CASAGPANTEAFF.